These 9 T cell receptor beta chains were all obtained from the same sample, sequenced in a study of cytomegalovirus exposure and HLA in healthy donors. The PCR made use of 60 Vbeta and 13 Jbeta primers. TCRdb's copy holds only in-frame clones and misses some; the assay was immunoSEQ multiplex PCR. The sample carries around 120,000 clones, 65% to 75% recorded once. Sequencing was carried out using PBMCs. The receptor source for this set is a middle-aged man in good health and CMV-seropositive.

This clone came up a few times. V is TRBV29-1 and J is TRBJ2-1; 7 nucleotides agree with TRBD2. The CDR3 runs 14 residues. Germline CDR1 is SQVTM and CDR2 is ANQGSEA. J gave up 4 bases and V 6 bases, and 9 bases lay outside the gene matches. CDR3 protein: CSVASLAVYNEQFF. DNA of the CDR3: TGCAGCGTCGCTTCGCTAGCGGTATACAATGAGCAGTTCTTC.

CDR3 residues: CAITERTSGMDEQYF. The CDR3 nucleotides read TGTGCCATCACCGAAAGGACTAGCGGGATGGACGAGCAGTACTTC. The chain has TRBV10-3 and TRBJ2-7; 12 bases agree with TRBD2. Germline CDR1 and CDR2: ENHRY and SYGVKD. The CDR3 extends over 15 amino acids. After removal of 7 bases from V and 5 bases from J, the junction contained 9 bases not matched to a gene.

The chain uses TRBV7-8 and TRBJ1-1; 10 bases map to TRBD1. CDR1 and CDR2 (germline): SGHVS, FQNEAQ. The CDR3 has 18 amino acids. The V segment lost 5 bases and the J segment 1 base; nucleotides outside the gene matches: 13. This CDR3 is CASSSSGTGDWRNTEAFF. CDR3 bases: TGTGCCAGCAGCAGTTCCGGGACAGGGGATTGGCGGAACACTGAAGCTTTCTTT.

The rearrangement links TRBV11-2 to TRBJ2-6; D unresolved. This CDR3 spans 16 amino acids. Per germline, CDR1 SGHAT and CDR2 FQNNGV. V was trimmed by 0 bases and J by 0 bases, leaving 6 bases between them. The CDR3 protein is CASSLEFYSGANVLTF. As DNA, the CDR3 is TGTGCCAGCAGCTTAGAGTTCTACTCTGGGGCCAACGTCCTGACTTTC.

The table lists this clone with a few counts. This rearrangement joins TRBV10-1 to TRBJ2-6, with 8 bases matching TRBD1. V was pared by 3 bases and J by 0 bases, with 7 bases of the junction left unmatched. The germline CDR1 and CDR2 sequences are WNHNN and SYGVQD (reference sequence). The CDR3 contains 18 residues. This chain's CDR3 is CASSDGTGEHSGANVLTF. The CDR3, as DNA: TGCGCCAGCAGTGATGGGACAGGAGAACACTCTGGGGCCAACGTCCTGACTTTC.

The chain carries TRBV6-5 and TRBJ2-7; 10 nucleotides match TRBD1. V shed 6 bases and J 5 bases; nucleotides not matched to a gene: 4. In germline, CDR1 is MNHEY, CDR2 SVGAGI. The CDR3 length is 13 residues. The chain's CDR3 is CASRKTGGDEQYV. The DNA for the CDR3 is TGTGCCAGCAGAAAGACAGGGGGCGACGAGCAGTACGTC.

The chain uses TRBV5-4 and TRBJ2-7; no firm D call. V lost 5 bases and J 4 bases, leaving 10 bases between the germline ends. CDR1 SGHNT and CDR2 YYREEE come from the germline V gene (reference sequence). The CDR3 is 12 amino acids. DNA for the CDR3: TGTGCCAGCAGTTACTTTCCTTACGAGCAGTACTTC. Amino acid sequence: CASSYFPYEQYF.

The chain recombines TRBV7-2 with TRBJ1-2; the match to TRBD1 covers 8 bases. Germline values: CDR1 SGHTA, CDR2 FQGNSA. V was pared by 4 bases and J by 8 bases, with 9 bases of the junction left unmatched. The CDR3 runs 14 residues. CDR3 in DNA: TGTGCCAGCAGCTGGCTCCAGGGGGCTGGGGGCTACACCTTC. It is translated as CASSWLQGAGGYTF.

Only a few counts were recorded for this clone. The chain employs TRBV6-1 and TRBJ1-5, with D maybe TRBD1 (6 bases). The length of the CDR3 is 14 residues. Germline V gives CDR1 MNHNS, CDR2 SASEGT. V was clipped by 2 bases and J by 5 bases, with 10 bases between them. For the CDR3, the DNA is TGTGCCAGCAGTGAAACAGGGAAGGATCAGCCCCAGCATTTT. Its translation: CASSETGKDQPQHF.